A single T cell receptor (beta chain) is shown here with its context. TCRdb's copy holds only in-frame clones and misses some; the assay was immunoSEQ multiplex PCR. The repertoire holds approximately 300,000 clones, approximately 85% seen once, with around 1.5% in the top ten. The V and J ends lost 4 bases and 0 bases respectively, with 7 bases between them. The germline gives CDR1 SGHTA, CDR2 FQGNSA. The CDR3 length is 14 residues. This specimen comes from a study of blood T cell repertoires in COVID-19. This chain joins TRBV7-2 and TRBJ2-4; D is unclear. The sequenced sample consisted of peripheral blood. The source of this sequence is a woman aged 50 to 60 with acute or convalescent COVID-19. The CDR3 nucleotides read TGTGCCAGCAGCTCCGGTCAAGCCAAAAACATTCAGTACTTC. Translating gives CASSSGQAKNIQYF.